The clone carrying this T cell receptor (beta chain) was counted a few times. These data belong to a study of T cells in Graves' hyperthyroidism and ophthalmopathy. Ophthalmopathy patients had Clinical Activity Score at least 3, NOSPECS grade at least 4, duration under 3 months. Criteria for exclusion of patients were uncontrolled infection, other autoimmune disease, pregnancy or lactation. The V gene's germline CDR1 is SGHRS and CDR2 YFSETQ. The CDR3 is made up of 15 amino acids. V shed 4 bases and J 4 bases; nucleotides not matched to a gene: 7. Amplification targeted TCR beta CDR3 regions from RNA transcripts. The TCR CDR3 first-round RT-PCR relied on the HTBI primer set. TCRdb used MiXCR to reprocess the multiplex PCR reads, holding one entry per CDR3 protein. The sample shows approximately 300,000 distinct CDR3 sequences, 15% to 20% of them seen only once.

This TCR derives from a woman aged 60 to 75 with Graves' ophthalmopathy. The chain links TRBV5-1 to TRBJ1-4; 7 nucleotides align to TRBD1. Sequencing used blood. CDR3 nucleotides: TGCGCCAGCAGCCCAGCCGGGACAGATAATGAAAAACTGTTTTTT. Translation gives CASSPAGTDNEKLFF.